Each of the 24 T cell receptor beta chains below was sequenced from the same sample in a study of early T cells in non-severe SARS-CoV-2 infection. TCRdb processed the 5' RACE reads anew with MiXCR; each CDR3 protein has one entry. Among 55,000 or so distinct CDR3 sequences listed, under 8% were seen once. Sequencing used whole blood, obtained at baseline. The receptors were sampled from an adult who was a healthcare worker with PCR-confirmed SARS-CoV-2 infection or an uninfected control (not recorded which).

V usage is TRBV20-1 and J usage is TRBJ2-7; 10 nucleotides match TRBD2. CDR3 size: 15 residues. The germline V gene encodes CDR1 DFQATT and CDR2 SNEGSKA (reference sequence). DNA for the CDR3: TGCGTAGGAGGGGTAGCGGGGGGCCTAACCTACGAGCAGTACTTC. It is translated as CVGGVAGGLTYEQYF.

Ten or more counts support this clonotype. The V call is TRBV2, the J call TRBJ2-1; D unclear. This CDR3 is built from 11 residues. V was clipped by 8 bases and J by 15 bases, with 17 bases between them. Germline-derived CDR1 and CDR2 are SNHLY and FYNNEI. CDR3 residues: CASGSQPPGFF. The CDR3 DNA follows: TGTGCCAGCGGATCCCAGCCGCCGGGGTTCTTC.

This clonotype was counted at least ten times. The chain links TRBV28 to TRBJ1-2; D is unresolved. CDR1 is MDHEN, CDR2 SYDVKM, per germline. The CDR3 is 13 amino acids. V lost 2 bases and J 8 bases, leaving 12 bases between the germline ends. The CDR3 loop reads CASSLRAARGYTF. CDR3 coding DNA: TGTGCCAGCAGTTTACGGGCGGCTAGGGGCTACACCTTC.

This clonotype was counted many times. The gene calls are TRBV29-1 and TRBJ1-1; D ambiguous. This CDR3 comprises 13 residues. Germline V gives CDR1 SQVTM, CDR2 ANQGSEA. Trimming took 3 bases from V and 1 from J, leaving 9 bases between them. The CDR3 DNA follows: TGCAGCGTTGAGATCTCCGGGAACACTGAAGCTTTCTTT. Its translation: CSVEISGNTEAFF.

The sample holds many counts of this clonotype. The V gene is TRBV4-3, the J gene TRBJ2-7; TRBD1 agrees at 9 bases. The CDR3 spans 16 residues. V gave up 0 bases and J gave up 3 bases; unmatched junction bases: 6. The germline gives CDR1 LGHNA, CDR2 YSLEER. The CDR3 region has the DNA TGCGCCAGCAGCCAAGATTGGCCGGGACAGGGCTACGAGCAGTACTTC. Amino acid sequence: CASSQDWPGQGYEQYF.

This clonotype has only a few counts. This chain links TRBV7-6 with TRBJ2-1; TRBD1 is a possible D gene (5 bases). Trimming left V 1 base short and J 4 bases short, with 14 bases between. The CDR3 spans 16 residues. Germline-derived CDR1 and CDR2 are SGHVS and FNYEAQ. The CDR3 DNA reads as TGTGCCAGCAGCTTAGGCCTAGGCCAGGGTTACAATGAGCAGTTCTTC. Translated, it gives CASSLGLGQGYNEQFF.

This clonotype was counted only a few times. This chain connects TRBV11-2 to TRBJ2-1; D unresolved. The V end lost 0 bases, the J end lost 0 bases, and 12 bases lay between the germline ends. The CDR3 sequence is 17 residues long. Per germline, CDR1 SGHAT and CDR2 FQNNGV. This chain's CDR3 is CASSLERDFTSYNEQFF. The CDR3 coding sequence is TGTGCCAGCAGCTTAGAGAGAGACTTCACCTCCTACAATGAGCAGTTCTTC.

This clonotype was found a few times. The CDR3 is CSARVPVASGGTSPQFF. In nucleotides, the CDR3 is TGCAGTGCTAGAGTTCCGGTCGCTAGCGGGGGAACCTCCCCCCAGTTCTTC. The V and J genes are TRBV20-1 and TRBJ2-1, with 10 bases identical to TRBD2. Germline CDR1 DFQATT, CDR2 SNEGSKA (reference sequence). This CDR3 is built from 17 residues. The ends lost 1 base at V and 13 bases at J; junction bases unmatched: 19.

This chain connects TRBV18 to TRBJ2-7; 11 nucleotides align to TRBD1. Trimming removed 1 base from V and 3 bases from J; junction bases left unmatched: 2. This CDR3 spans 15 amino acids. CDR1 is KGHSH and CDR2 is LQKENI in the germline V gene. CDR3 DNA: TGTGCCAGCTCACCACGGGGACAGGGGGACTACGAGCAGTACTTC. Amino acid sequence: CASSPRGQGDYEQYF.

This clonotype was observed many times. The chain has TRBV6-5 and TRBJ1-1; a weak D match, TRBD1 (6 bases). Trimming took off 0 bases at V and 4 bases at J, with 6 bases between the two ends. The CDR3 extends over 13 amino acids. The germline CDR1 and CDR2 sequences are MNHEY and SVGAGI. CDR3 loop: CASSYSRGTEAFF. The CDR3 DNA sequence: TGTGCCAGCAGTTACTCCAGGGGCACTGAAGCTTTCTTT.

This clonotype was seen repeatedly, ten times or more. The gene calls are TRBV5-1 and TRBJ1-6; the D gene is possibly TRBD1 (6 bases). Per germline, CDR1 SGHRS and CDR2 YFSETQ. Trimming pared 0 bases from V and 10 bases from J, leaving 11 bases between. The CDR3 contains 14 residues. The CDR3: CASSLEGGASPLHF. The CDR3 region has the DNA TGCGCCAGCAGCTTGGAGGGGGGCGCCTCACCCCTCCACTTT.

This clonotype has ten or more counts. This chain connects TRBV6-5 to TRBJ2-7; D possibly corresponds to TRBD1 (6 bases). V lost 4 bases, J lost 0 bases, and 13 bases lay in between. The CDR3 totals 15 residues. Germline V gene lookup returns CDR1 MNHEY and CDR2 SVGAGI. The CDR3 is CASSSLWTASYEQYF. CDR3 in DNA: TGTGCCAGCAGTTCCCTATGGACAGCCTCCTACGAGCAGTACTTC.

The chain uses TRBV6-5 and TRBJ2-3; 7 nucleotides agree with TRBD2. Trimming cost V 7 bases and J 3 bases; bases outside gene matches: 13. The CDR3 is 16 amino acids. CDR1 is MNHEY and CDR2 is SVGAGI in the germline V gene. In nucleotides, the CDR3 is TGTGCCAGCACCCTGCGTGGCGGGGAGGGTACAGATACGCAGTATTTT. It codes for CASTLRGGEGTDTQYF.

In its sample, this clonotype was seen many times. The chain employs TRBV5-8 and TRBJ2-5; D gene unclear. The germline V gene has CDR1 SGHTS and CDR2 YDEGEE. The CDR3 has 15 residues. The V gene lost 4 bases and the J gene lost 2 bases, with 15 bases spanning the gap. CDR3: CASSRTGEYQETQYF. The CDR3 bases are TGTGCCAGCAGCAGGACCGGTGAATATCAAGAGACCCAGTACTTC.

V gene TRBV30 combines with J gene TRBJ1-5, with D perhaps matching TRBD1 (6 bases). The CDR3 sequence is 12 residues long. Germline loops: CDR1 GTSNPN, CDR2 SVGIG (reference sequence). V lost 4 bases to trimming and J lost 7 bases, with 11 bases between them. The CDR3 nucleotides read TGTGCCTGGAACACGGGGACACAGCCCCAGCATTTT. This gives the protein CAWNTGTQPQHF. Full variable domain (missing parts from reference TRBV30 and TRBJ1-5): SQTIHQWPATLVQPVGSPLSLECTVEGTSNPNLYWYRQAAGRGLQLLFYSVGIGQISSEVPQNLSASRPQDRQFILSSKKLLLSDSGFYLCAWNTGTQPQHFGDGTRLSIL.

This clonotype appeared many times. CDR3 DNA sequence: TGTGCCAGCAGTCCAGAGACAGGTGGGAACTATGGCTACACCTTC. This encodes CASSPETGGNYGYTF. The chain links TRBV6-1 to TRBJ1-2, with D perhaps TRBD1 (6 bases). Germline V gene lookup returns CDR1 MNHNS and CDR2 SASEGT. V dropped 5 bases and J dropped 2 bases, with 15 bases sitting between them. CDR3 length: 15 residues.

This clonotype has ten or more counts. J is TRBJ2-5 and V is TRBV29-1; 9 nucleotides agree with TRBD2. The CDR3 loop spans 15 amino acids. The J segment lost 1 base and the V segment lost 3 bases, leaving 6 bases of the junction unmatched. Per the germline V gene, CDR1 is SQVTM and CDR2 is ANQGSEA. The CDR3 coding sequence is TGCAGCGTTGATATACTAGCGGGTTTCCAAGAGACCCAGTACTTC. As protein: CSVDILAGFQETQYF.

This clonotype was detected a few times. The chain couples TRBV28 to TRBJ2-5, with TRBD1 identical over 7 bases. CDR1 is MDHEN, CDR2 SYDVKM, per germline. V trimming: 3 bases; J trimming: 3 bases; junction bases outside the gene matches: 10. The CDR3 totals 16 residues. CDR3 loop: CASSFPARDSEETQYF. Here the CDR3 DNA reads TGTGCCAGCAGTTTTCCCGCCCGGGACAGCGAAGAGACCCAGTACTTC.

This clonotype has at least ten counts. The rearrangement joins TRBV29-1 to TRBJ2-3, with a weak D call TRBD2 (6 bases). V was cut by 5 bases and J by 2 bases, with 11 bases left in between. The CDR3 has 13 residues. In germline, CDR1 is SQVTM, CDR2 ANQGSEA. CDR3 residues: CSVKTGATDTQYF. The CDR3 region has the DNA TGCAGCGTTAAAACGGGAGCCACAGATACGCAGTATTTT.

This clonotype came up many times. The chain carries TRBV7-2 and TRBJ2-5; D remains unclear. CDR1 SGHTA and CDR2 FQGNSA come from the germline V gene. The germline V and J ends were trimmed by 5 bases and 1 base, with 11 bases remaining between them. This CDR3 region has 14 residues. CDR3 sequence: CASSHGPSQETQYF. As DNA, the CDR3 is TGTGCCAGCAGCCATGGACCCTCCCAAGAGACCCAGTACTTC.

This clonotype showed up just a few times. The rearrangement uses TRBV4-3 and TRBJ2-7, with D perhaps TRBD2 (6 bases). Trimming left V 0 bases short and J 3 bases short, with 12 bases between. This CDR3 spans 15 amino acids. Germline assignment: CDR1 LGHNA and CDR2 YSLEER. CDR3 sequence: CASSQDGDGSYEQYF. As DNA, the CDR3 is TGCGCCAGCAGCCAAGATGGGGACGGGAGCTACGAGCAGTACTTC.

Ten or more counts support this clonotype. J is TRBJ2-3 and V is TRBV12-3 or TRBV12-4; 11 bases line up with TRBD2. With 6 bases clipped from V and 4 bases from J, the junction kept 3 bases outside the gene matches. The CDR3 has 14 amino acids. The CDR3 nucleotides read TGTGCCAGCAGAATAGCGGGGGGGGCAGATACGCAGTATTTT. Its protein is CASRIAGGADTQYF.

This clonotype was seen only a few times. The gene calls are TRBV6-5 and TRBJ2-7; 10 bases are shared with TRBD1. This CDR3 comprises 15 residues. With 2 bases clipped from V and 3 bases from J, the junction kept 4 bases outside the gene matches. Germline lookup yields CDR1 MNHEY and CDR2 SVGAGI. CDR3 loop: CASSYRQGALYEQYF. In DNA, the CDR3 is TGTGCCAGCAGTTACAGACAGGGGGCTCTCTACGAGCAGTACTTC.

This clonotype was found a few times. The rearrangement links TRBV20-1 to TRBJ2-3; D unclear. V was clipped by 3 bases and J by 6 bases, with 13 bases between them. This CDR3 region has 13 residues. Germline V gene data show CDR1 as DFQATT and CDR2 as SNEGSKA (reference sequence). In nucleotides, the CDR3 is TGCAGTGCTAGTTGGGCAGATGGGGATACGCAGTATTTT. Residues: CSASWADGDTQYF.